A single sample is the source of the 28 T cell receptor beta chains below, sequenced in a study of blood T cell repertoires in COVID-19. Some clones are missing from TCRdb's copy, which holds only in-frame ones; the method was immunoSEQ multiplex PCR. This table holds a few hundred thousand clones, around 89% found once. Sequencing was performed on peripheral blood. These TCRs come from a woman aged 45-65 years with COVID-19, enrolled during active disease.

As regards this clone: Other DNA sequences in the sample encode the same CDR3. The J gene is TRBJ2-1, the V gene TRBV29-1; TRBD1 matches 7 bases. The CDR3 is 13 residues long. CDR1 is SQVTM, CDR2 ANQGSEA, per germline. V trimming: 4 bases; J trimming: 4 bases; junction bases outside the gene matches: 4. In nucleotides, the CDR3 is TGCAGCGTTGTCAGGGGGACGTACAATGAGCAGTTCTTC. This gives the protein CSVVRGTYNEQFF.

The V call is TRBV12-5, the J call TRBJ2-1; 8 nucleotides match TRBD2. The germline CDR1 and CDR2 sequences are LGHNT and FRNRAP. The V gene end was trimmed by 6 bases and the J gene end by 0 bases; junction bases not matched to a gene: 10. The CDR3 contains 17 residues. CDR3 sequence (DNA): TGTGCTAGTGGGTCTACCGGGACTAGAAACTCCTACAATGAGCAGTTCTTC. It specifies CASGSTGTRNSYNEQFF.

The V gene is TRBV27, the J gene TRBJ2-1; D might be TRBD1 (6 bases). V dropped 2 bases and J dropped 7 bases, with 12 bases sitting between them. CDR3 length: 14 residues. The germline V gene encodes CDR1 MNHEY and CDR2 SMNVEV (reference sequence). The CDR3 sequence is CASSLGPRGNEQFF. The CDR3 DNA follows: TGTGCCAGCAGTTTAGGGCCGAGGGGGAATGAGCAGTTCTTC.

The V call is TRBV27, the J call TRBJ1-4; D remains unclear. There are 15 residues in the CDR3. V lost 2 bases to trimming and J lost 4 bases, with 11 bases between them. Germline V CDR1 and CDR2: MNHEY, SMNVEV (reference sequence). The CDR3 region is CASSLRFGDNEKLFF. In DNA, the CDR3 is TGTGCCAGCAGTTTAAGGTTCGGGGATAATGAAAAACTGTTTTTT.

This chain links TRBV19 with TRBJ1-2; 8 positions agree with TRBD1. CDR3 length: 14 residues. J lost 3 bases, V lost 1 base, and 1 base had no gene match. CDR1 is LNHDA and CDR2 is SQIVND in the germline V gene (reference sequence). The CDR3 protein is CASSIGDRHYGYTF. DNA for the CDR3: TGTGCCAGTAGTATAGGGGACAGGCACTATGGCTACACCTTC.

This chain uses TRBV30 with TRBJ2-1; the D is unclear. V lost 0 bases, J lost 7 bases, and 4 bases lay in between. The CDR3 is 11 residues long. Germline V gives CDR1 GTSNPN, CDR2 SVGIG (reference sequence). The CDR3 DNA sequence: TGTGCCTGGAGTGTACTAAATGAGCAGTTCTTC. Translating gives CAWSVLNEQFF.

This clone came up once. This rearrangement joins TRBV10-3 to TRBJ1-2, with a weak D call TRBD1 (5 bases). V shed 5 bases and J shed 3 bases, with 22 bases lying between them. From germline, CDR1 is ENHRY and CDR2 SYGVKD. The CDR3 has 17 residues. The CDR3 region has the DNA TGTGCCATCAGTCGTCCCACGGAGGGGCCTTGGGACTATGGCTACACCTTC. Translation: CAISRPTEGPWDYGYTF.

This clone has just one count. This chain connects TRBV7-9 to TRBJ2-1, with TRBD1 matching 7 bases. CDR3 size: 16 residues. V was pared by 5 bases and J by 3 bases, with 10 bases of the junction left unmatched. Germline values: CDR1 SEHNR, CDR2 FQNEAQ (reference sequence). CDR3 amino acids: CASSKYRDRLYNEQFF. CDR3 nucleotides: TGTGCCAGCAGCAAATACCGGGACAGACTCTACAATGAGCAGTTCTTC. The full variable domain, completed using reference TRBV7-9 and TRBJ2-1, is DTGVSQNPRHKITKRGQNVTFRCDPISEHNRLYWYRQTLGQGPEFLTYFQNEAQLEKSRLLSDRFSAERPKGSFSTLEIQRTEQGDSAMYLCASSKYRDRLYNEQFFGPGTRLTVL.

CDR3 region: CASVATGLETQYF. The CDR3 DNA follows: TGTGCCAGCGTTGCGACAGGGCTAGAGACCCAGTACTTC. J is TRBJ2-5 and V is TRBV2; 7 bases agree with TRBD1. V dropped 8 bases and J dropped 4; count of bases not matched to a gene: 7. CDR1 is SNHLY and CDR2 is FYNNEI in the germline V gene. The CDR3 extends over 13 amino acids.

V is TRBV27 and J is TRBJ2-3; 12 nucleotides align to TRBD2. The CDR3 has 17 amino acids. The J segment lost 5 bases and the V segment lost 0 bases, leaving 6 bases of the junction unmatched. Germline CDR1 is MNHEY and CDR2 is SMNVEV (reference sequence). CDR3 coding DNA: TGTGCCAGCAGTTTATCGAGACTAGCGGGAGTCGGAGATACGCAGTATTTT. This sequence encodes CASSLSRLAGVGDTQYF.

This chain uses TRBV19 with TRBJ2-3, with 8 bases lining up with TRBD1. In germline, CDR1 is LNHDA, CDR2 SQIVND (reference sequence). J gave up 2 bases and V 5 bases, and 9 bases lay outside the gene matches. The CDR3 sequence is 16 residues long. The CDR3 protein is CASSDRQGPSTDTQYF. CDR3 bases: TGTGCCAGTAGTGACCGACAGGGGCCCTCCACAGATACGCAGTATTTT.

The chain couples TRBV5-6 to TRBJ1-6, with D tentatively TRBD1 (5 bases). The CDR3 has 15 residues. The V and J ends lost 4 bases and 8 bases respectively, with 16 bases between them. Germline CDR1 reads SGHDT; CDR2 reads YYEEEE. The CDR3 DNA reads as TGTGCCAGCAGCCTGAATCCCGACAGTTATTCACCCCTCCACTTT. Protein sequence: CASSLNPDSYSPLHF.

The J gene is TRBJ2-7, the V gene TRBV18, with TRBD2 matching over 13 bases. This CDR3 is built from 19 residues. Germline loops: CDR1 KGHSH, CDR2 LQKENI. Trimming cost V 0 bases and J 4 bases; bases outside gene matches: 12. CDR3 DNA sequence: TGTGCCAGCTCACCACCGGTCGGACTAGCGGGAGCAAGGCTTTACGAGCAGTACTTC. Amino acid sequence: CASSPPVGLAGARLYEQYF.

The CDR3 here is CASSLQARISNTEAFF. CDR3 nucleotides: TGTGCCAGCAGCTTACAGGCCCGAATTTCGAACACTGAAGCTTTCTTT. This chain connects TRBV5-5 to TRBJ1-1; possibly TRBD1 for D (5 bases). The CDR3 is 16 amino acids. Germline V lookup: CDR1 SGHKS, CDR2 YYEKEE (reference sequence). V lost 2 bases to trimming and J lost 1 base, with 15 bases between them. Full variable domain (rest looked up from reference TRBV5-5 and TRBJ1-1): DAGVTQSPTHLIKTRGQQVTLRCSPISGHKSVSWYQQVLGQGPQFIFQYYEKEERGRGNFPDRFSARQFPNYSSELNVNALLLGDSALYLCASSLQARISNTEAFFGQGTRLTVV.

The DNA of the CDR3 is TGTGCCAGCAGCTTGGACCCGCTAGCGGGAGAGGCTACGCAGTATTTT. Encoded protein: CASSLDPLAGEATQYF. The chain combines TRBV5-6 with TRBJ2-3; 10 nucleotides match TRBD2. V dropped 0 bases and J dropped 8; count of bases not matched to a gene: 9. Germline CDR1 is SGHDT and CDR2 is YYEEEE. This CDR3 spans 16 amino acids.

This clone was counted a few times. The CDR3 sequence is CASSTVDRGRAGMNEQYF. DNA for the CDR3: TGTGCCAGCAGTACCGTGGACCGCGGGAGGGCCGGTATGAACGAGCAGTACTTC. The chain employs TRBV7-9 and TRBJ2-7; 9 bases agree with TRBD2. V shed 6 bases, J shed 5 bases, and the junction held 20 bases outside the gene matches. The CDR3 loop spans 18 amino acids. The V gene's germline CDR1 is SEHNR and CDR2 FQNEAQ (reference sequence).

The rearrangement uses TRBV2 and TRBJ2-7, with D possibly TRBD1 on 6 matching bases. CDR3 length: 14 residues. The V end was cut by 8 bases, the J end by 4 bases, with 18 bases between. Per germline, CDR1 SNHLY and CDR2 FYNNEI. CDR3 DNA: TGTGCCAGCCTCGGACAGCAAAATTTTTACGAGCAGTACTTC. Translation gives CASLGQQNFYEQYF.

The chain couples TRBV9 to TRBJ2-1; 10 bases align to TRBD2. With V trimmed by 0 bases and J by 8 bases, 8 bases remained unmatched. The germline gives CDR1 SGDLS, CDR2 YYNGEE. The CDR3 runs 16 residues. In nucleotides, the CDR3 is TGTGCCAGCAGCGTAGTGCCTAGCGGGAGAGAGTATGAGCAGTTCTTC. It specifies CASSVVPSGREYEQFF.

The count of this clone is one. The gene calls are TRBV12-2 and TRBJ2-4; the D call in the table, TRBD2, was not verified against the DNA. TRBV12-2 represents a pseudogene. The CDR3 covers 16 residues. The CDR3, as DNA: TGTGCAAGTCGCCAACCCCGGGATAGCGGAAAAAACATTCAGTACTTC. Translation: CASRQPRDSGKNIQYF.

The chain links TRBV21-1 to TRBJ1-1. TRBV21-1 is designated a pseudogene. The CDR3 is 16 residues long. This CDR3 reads CASSKARGPTNTEAFF. As DNA, the CDR3 is TGTGCCAGCAGCAAAGCGCGGGGCCCCACTAACACTGAAGCTTTCTTT.

The J gene is TRBJ2-1, the V gene TRBV6-5; TRBD2 matches 9 bases. CDR3 size: 15 residues. With 6 bases clipped from V and 4 bases from J, the junction kept 7 bases outside the gene matches. CDR1 MNHEY and CDR2 SVGAGI come from the germline V gene. The chain's CDR3 is CASSSAGGAYNEQFF. The CDR3 nucleotides are TGTGCCAGCAGCTCCGCGGGGGGGGCATACAATGAGCAGTTCTTC.

V and J are TRBV25-1 and TRBJ1-2, with a weak D call TRBD1 (5 bases). V lost 2 bases to trimming and J lost 2 bases, with 9 bases between them. CDR3 length: 14 amino acids. The germline V gene has CDR1 MGHDK and CDR2 SYGVNS. CDR3 residues: CASSEDRGNYGYTF. For the CDR3, the DNA is TGTGCCAGCAGTGAAGACAGAGGAAACTATGGCTACACCTTC.

The chain is built from TRBV4-1 and TRBJ1-1; no clear D. The CDR3 has 11 amino acids. The V end lost 3 bases, the J end lost 7 bases, and 6 bases lay between the germline ends. CDR1 and CDR2 (germline): MGHRA, YSYEKL. CDR3 protein: CASSQASEAFF. The CDR3 region has the DNA TGCGCCAGCAGCCAGGCAAGTGAAGCTTTCTTT.

This chain links TRBV18 with TRBJ2-3, with 9 nucleotides matching TRBD2. V lost 2 bases to trimming and J lost 0 bases; unmatched junction nucleotides: 3. CDR3 length: 16 amino acids. Germline assignment: CDR1 KGHSH and CDR2 LQKENI. CDR3 sequence: CASSPDLAGSTDTQYF. The CDR3 DNA reads as TGTGCCAGCTCACCAGATCTAGCGGGAAGCACAGATACGCAGTATTTT.

This clone turned up a few times. The chain combines TRBV7-3 with TRBJ1-1; D is unclear. Trimming took 1 base from V and 6 from J, leaving 9 bases between them. Looked up from germline, CDR1 is SGHTA and CDR2 is FQGTGA. The CDR3 consists of 13 residues. The CDR3, as DNA: TGTGCCAGCAGCTTAAGGAGGCGGGCTGAAGCTTTCTTT. Translation gives CASSLRRRAEAFF. The full variable domain, with the rest looked up from reference TRBV7-3 and TRBJ1-1, is GAGVSQTPSNKVTEKGKYVELRCDPISGHTALYWYRQSLGQGPEFLIYFQGTGAADDSGLPNDRFFAVRPEGSVSTLKIQRTERGDSAVYLCASSLRRRAEAFFGQGTRLTVV.

The CDR3 sequence: CASSPTGLSTKETQYF. The CDR3 nucleotides read TGTGCCAGCAGCCCGACAGGGCTCAGCACCAAAGAGACCCAGTACTTC. V usage is TRBV5-4 and J usage is TRBJ2-5; 7 nucleotides match TRBD1. In germline, CDR1 is SGHNT, CDR2 YYREEE (reference sequence). V shed 4 bases, J shed 3 bases, and the junction held 12 bases outside the gene matches. The CDR3 loop spans 16 amino acids.

The chain carries TRBV12-5 and TRBJ2-3; 9 positions agree with TRBD1. The length of the CDR3 is 15 residues. The germline CDR1 and CDR2 sequences are LGHNT and FRNRAP. V shed 6 bases, J shed 0 bases, and the junction held 4 bases outside the gene matches. CDR3: CASGKGQGSTDTQYF. CDR3 DNA: TGTGCTAGTGGGAAGGGACAGGGAAGCACAGATACGCAGTATTTT.

The rearrangement joins TRBV6-1 to TRBJ2-7, with D possibly TRBD1 on 6 matching bases. The CDR3 consists of 16 residues. The germline V gene encodes CDR1 MNHNS and CDR2 SASEGT. V shed 4 bases and J shed 4 bases, with 20 bases lying between them. This chain's CDR3 is CASSGGGHRVSYEQYF. The CDR3 DNA reads as TGTGCCAGCAGTGGGGGCGGGCACAGGGTGAGTTACGAGCAGTACTTC.